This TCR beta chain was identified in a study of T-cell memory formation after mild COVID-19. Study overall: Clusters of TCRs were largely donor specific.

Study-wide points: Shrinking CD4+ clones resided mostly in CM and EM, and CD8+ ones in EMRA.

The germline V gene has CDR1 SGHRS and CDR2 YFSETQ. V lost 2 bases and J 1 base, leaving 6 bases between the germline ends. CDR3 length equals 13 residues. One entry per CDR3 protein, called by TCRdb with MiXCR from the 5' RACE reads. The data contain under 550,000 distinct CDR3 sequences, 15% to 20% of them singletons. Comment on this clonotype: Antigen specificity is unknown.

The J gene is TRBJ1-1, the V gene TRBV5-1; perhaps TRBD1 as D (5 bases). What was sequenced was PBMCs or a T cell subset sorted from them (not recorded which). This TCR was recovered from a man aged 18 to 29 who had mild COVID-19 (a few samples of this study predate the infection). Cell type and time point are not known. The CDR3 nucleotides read TGCGCCAGCAGCTTTGGGGCGAACACTGAAGCTTTCTTT. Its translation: CASSFGANTEAFF.